This is a list of T cell receptor beta chains from one sample in a study of cytomegalovirus exposure and HLA in healthy donors. The assay was immunoSEQ multiplex PCR, and TCRdb's table has in-frame clones only and misses some. The specimen's table records approximately 61,000 clones. Sequencing was done on a sample of PBMCs. These receptors were taken from a woman younger than 30 in good health and CMV-seronegative. Both conserved end residues are trimmed from each CDR3. Each record gives: V gene, CDR3 protein.

>TRBV5-1
ASSLVEGAGEKLF
>TRBV5-1
ASSLARGDMNTEAF
>TRBV6-5
ASSETGGSGDTQY
>TRBV25-1
ASSLTGGAYGYT
>TRBV7-3
ASSLSGGEQY
>TRBV28
ASAEATEAF
>TRBV6-1
ASSEGLAGGLNEQF
>TRBV5-1
ASSLVWMEGWEYSPLH
>TRBV6-1
AATPRRGYNEQF
>TRBV2
ASRIEEYQETQY
>TRBV19
ASSLAGAGGNTIY
>TRBV5-1
ASSPQAGFFNEQF
>TRBV30
GDSGASGEGRETQY
>TRBV7-9
ASSLMGLGMF
>TRBV15
ATSPETGGADTQY
>TRBV5-1
ASSTTAYNEQF
>TRBV25-1
ASSERGFFSSGNTIY
>TRBV7-7
ASSAGGASTDTQY
>TRBV9
ASSVGPGWTEAF
>TRBV7-9
ASSLGGRAANYGYT
>TRBV7-9
ASSFRSDPSSFGNTIY
>TRBV12-5
ASGLPSGTVNTEAF